The 2 T cell receptor beta chains listed next were all sequenced from one sample in a study of cytomegalovirus exposure and HLA in healthy donors. 13 Jbeta primers and 60 Vbeta primers were used for the PCR. Profiling relied on immunoSEQ multiplex PCR, and the TCRdb table lists in-frame clones only, not all of them. This sample yields roughly 140,000 clones, of which around 80% are seen a single time; 0.95% to 1.5% belongs to the top ten. The sequenced sample consisted of PBMCs. Every receptor here comes from a female donor in good health and CMV-seronegative.

The chain is built from TRBV28 and TRBJ1-2; 8 nucleotides align to TRBD1. V shed 2 bases and J 8 bases; nucleotides not matched to a gene: 7. CDR3 size: 14 residues. The germline V gene has CDR1 MDHEN and CDR2 SYDVKM. This CDR3 reads CASSLSQGAGGYTF. The CDR3 bases are TGTGCCAGCAGTTTAAGCCAGGGGGCTGGCGGCTACACCTTC.

The chain carries TRBV5-1 and TRBJ2-7; D is possibly TRBD2 (6 bases). V dropped 1 base and J dropped 2 bases, with 16 bases sitting between them. The CDR3 spans 16 residues. Germline CDR1 is SGHRS and CDR2 is YFSETQ. CDR3 residues: CASSLLFGRITYEQYF. CDR3 in DNA: TGCGCCAGCAGCTTGTTATTCGGGAGAATCACCTACGAGCAGTACTTC.